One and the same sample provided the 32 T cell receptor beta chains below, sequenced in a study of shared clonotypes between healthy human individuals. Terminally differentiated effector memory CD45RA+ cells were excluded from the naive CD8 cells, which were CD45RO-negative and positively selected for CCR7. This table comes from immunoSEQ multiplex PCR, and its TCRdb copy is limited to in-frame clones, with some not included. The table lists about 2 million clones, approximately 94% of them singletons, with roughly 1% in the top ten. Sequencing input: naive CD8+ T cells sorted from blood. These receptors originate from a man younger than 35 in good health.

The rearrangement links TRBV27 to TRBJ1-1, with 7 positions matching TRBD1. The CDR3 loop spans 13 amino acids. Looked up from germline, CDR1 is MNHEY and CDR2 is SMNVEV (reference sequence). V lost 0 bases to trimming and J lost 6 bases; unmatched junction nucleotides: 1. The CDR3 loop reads CASSLSGGAEAFF. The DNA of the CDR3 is TGTGCCAGCAGTTTATCAGGGGGCGCTGAAGCTTTCTTT.

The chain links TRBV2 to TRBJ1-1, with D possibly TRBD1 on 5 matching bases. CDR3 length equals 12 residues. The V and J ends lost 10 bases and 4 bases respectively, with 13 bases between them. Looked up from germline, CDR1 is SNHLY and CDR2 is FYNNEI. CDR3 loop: CANRQTSTEAFF. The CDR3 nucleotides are TGTGCCAACCGACAGACCAGCACTGAAGCTTTCTTT.

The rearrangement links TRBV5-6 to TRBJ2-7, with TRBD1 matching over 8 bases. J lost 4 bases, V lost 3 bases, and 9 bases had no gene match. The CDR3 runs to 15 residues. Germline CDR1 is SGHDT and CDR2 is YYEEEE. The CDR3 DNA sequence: TGTGCCAGCAGCTACCCAGGACAGGGTAAATACGAGCAGTACTTC. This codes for CASSYPGQGKYEQYF.

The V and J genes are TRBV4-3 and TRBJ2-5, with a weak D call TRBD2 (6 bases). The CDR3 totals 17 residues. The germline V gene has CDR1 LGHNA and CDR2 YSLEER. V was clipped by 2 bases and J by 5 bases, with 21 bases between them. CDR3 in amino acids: CASSQQLLASEGETQYF. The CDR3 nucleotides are TGCGCCAGCAGCCAACAATTACTAGCATCGGAAGGGGAGACCCAGTACTTC.

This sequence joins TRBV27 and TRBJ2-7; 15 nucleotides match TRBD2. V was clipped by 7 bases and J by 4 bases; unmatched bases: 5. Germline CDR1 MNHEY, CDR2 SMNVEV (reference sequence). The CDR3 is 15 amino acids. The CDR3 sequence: CASKGLAGGIYEQYF. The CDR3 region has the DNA TGTGCCAGCAAGGGACTAGCGGGAGGTATATACGAGCAGTACTTC.

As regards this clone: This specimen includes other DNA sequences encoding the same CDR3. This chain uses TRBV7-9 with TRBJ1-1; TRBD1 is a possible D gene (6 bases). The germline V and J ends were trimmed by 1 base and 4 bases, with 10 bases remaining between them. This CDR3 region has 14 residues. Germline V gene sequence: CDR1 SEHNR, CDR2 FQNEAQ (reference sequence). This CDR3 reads CASSLGQGITEAFF. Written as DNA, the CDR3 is TGTGCCAGCAGCTTAGGGCAGGGGATCACTGAAGCTTTCTTT.

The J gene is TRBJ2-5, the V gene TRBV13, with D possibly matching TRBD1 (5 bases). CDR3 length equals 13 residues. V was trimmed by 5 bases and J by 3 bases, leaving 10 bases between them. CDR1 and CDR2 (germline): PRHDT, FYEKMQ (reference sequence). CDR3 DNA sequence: TGTGCCAGCAGCCACACAGGCGAAGAGACCCAGTACTTC. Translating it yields CASSHTGEETQYF. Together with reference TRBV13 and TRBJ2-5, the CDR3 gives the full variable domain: AAGVIQSPRHLIKEKRETATLKCYPIPRHDTVYWYQQGPGQDPQFLISFYEKMQSDKGSIPDRFSAQQFSDYHSELNMSSLELGDSALYFCASSHTGEETQYFGPGTRLLVL.

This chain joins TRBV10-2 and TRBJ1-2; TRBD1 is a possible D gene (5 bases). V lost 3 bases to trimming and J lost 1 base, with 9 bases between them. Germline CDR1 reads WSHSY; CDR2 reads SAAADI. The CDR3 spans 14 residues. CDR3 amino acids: CASSESTVNYGYTF. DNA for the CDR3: TGCGCCAGCAGTGAATCGACAGTTAACTATGGCTACACCTTC.

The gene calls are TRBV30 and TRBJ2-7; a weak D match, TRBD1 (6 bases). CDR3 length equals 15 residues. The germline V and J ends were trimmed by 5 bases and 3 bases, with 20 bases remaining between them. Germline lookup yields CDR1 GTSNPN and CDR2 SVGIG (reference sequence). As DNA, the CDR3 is TGTGCCTGGCTGGACCCCGGGACACCCTTCTACGAGCAGTACTTC. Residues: CAWLDPGTPFYEQYF. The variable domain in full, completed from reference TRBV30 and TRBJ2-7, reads SQTIHQWPATLVQPVGSPLSLECTVEGTSNPNLYWYRQAAGRGLQLLFYSVGIGQISSEVPQNLSASRPQDRQFILSSKKLLLSDSGFYLCAWLDPGTPFYEQYFGPGTRLTVT.

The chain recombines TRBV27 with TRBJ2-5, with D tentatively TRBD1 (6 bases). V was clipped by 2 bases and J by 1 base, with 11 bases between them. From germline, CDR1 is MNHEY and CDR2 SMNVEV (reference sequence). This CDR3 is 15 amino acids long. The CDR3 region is CASSLDPGAQETQYF. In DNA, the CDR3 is TGTGCCAGCAGTTTAGATCCAGGGGCCCAAGAGACCCAGTACTTC.

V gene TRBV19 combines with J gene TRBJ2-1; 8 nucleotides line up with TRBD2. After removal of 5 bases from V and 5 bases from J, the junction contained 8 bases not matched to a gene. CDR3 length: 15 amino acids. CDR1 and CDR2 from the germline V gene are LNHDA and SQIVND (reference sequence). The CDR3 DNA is TGTGCCAGTAGTCTAGCGGGTATCCCTAACAATGAGCAGTTCTTC. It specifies CASSLAGIPNNEQFF.

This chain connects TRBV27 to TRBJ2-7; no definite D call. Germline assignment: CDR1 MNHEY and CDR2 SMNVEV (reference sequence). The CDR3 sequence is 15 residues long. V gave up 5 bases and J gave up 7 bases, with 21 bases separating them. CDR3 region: CASSATILTLREQYF. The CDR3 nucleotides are TGTGCCAGCAGTGCGACAATTTTGACTTTGAGGGAGCAGTACTTC.

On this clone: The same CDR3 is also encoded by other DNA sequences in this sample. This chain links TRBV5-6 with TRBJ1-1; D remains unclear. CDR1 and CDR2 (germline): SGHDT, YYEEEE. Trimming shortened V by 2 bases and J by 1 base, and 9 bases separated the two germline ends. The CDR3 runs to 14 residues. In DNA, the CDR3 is TGTGCCAGCAGCTTAGGCGGACCGAACACTGAAGCTTTCTTT. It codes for CASSLGGPNTEAFF.

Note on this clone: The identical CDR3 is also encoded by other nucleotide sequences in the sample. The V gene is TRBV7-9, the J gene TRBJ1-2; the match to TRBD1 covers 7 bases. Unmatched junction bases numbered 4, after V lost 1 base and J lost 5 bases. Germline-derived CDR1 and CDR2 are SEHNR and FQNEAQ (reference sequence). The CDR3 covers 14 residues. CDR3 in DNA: TGTGCCAGCAGCTTAGGGACAGGTTCATATGGCTACACCTTC. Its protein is CASSLGTGSYGYTF.

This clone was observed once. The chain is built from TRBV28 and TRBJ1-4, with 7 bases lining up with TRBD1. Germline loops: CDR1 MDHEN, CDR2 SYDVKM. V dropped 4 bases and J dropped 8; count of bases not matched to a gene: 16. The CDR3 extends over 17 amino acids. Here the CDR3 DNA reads TGTGCCAGCAGTTCTGAATGGGAGGGGGCATTTGGAGAAAAACTGTTTTTT. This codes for CASSSEWEGAFGEKLFF.

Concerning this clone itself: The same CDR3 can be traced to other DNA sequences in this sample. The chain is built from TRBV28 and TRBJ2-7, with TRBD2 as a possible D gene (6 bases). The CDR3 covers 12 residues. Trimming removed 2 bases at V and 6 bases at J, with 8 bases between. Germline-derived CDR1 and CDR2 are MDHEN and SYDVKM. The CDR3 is CASSLRGSEQYF. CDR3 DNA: TGTGCCAGCAGTTTACGGGGGAGCGAGCAGTACTTC.

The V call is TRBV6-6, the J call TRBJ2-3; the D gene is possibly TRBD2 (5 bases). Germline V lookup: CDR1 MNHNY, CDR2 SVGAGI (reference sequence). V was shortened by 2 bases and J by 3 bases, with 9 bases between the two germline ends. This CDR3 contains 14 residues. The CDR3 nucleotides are TGTGCCAGCAGTTACGTTGAGGGTACAGATACGCAGTATTTT. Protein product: CASSYVEGTDTQYF.

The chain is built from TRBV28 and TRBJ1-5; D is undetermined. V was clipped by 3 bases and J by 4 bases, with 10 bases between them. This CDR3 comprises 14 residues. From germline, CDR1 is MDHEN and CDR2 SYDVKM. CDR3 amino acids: CASSFGLLNQPQHF. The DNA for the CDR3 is TGTGCCAGCAGTTTTGGATTATTGAATCAGCCCCAGCATTTT.

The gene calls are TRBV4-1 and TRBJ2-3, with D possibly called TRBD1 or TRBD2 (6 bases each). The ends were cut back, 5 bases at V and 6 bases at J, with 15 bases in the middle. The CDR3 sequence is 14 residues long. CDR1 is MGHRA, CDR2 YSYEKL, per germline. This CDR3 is CASSVVGGWDTQYF. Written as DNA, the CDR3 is TGCGCCAGCAGCGTAGTAGGGGGGTGGGATACGCAGTATTTT.

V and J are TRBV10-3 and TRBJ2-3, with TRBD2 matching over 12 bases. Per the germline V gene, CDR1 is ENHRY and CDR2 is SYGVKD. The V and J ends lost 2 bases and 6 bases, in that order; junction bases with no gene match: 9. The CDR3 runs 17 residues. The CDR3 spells CAISEELAGGPFDTQYF. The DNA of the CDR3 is TGTGCCATCAGTGAGGAGCTAGCGGGAGGGCCTTTCGATACGCAGTATTTT.

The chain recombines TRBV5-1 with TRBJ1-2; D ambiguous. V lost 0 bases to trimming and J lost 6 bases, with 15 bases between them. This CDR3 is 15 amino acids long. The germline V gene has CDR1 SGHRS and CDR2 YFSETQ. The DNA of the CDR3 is TGCGCCAGCAGCTTGGATACCTATCACTCAGATGGCTACACCTTC. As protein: CASSLDTYHSDGYTF.

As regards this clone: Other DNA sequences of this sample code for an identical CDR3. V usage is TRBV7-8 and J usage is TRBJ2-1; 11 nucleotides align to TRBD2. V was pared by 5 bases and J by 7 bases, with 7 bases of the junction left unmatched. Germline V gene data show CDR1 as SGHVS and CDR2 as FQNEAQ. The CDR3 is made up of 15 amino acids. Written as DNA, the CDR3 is TGTGCCAGCAGCCTTGGGACTAGCGGAAGAAATGAGCAGTTCTTC. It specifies CASSLGTSGRNEQFF.

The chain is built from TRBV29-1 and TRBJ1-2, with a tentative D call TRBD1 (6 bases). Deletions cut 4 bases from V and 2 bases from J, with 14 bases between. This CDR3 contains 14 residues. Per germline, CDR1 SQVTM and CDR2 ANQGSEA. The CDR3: CSVVPAGVNYGYTF. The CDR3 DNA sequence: TGCAGCGTTGTCCCCGCAGGGGTCAACTATGGCTACACCTTC.

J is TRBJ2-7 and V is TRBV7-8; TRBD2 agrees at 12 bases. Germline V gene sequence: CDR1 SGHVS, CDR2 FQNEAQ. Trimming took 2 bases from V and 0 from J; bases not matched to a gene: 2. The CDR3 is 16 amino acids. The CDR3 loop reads CASSLLAGGSSYEQYF. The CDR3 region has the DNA TGTGCCAGCAGCTTACTAGCGGGAGGGAGCTCCTACGAGCAGTACTTC.

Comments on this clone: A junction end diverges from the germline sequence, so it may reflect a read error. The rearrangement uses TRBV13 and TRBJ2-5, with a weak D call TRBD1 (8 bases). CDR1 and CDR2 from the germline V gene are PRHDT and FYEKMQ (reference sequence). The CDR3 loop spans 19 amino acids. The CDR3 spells CASSLGQGMREYPLETQYF. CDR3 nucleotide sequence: TGTGCCAGCAGCCTAGGACAGGGTATGCGGGAGTATCCGCTTGAGACCCAGTACTTC.

The CDR3 nucleotides read TGTGCCAGTGGGGGCTACGAGCAGTACTTC. This sequence encodes CASGGYEQYF. J is TRBJ2-7 and V is TRBV19; the D call may be TRBD1 or TRBD2 (5 bases each). V lost 8 bases to trimming and J lost 3 bases, with 5 bases between them. This CDR3 contains 10 residues. The V gene's germline CDR1 is LNHDA and CDR2 SQIVND (reference sequence).

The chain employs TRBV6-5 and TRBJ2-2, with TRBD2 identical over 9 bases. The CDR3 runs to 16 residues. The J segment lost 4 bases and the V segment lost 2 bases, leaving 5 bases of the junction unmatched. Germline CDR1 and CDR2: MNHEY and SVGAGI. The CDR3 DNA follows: TGTGCCAGCAGTTACCGCGGGGGGGCCCTCACCGGGGAGCTGTTTTTT. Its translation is CASSYRGGALTGELFF.

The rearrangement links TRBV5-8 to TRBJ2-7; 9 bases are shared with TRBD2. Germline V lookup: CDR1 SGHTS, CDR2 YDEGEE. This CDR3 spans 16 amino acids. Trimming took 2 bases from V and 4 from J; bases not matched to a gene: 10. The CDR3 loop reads CASSFNSGSFWYEQYF. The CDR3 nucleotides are TGTGCCAGCAGCTTCAATAGCGGGAGTTTTTGGTACGAGCAGTACTTC.

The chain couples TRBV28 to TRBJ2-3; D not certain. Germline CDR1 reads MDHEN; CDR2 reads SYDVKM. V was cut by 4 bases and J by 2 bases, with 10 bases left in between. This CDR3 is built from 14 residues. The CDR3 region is CASSSIRITDTQYF. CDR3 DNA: TGTGCCAGCAGTTCCATCCGGATCACAGATACGCAGTATTTT.

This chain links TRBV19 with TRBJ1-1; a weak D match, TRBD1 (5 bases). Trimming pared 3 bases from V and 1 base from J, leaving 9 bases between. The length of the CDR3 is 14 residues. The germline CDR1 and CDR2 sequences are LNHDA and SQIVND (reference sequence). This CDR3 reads CASSMAGTNTEAFF. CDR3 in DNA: TGTGCCAGTAGTATGGCCGGGACGAACACTGAAGCTTTCTTT. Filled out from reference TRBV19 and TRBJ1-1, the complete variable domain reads DGGITQSPKYLFRKEGQNVTLSCEQNLNHDAMYWYRQDPGQGLRLIYYSQIVNDFQKGDIAEGYSVSREKKESFPLTVTSAQKNPTAFYLCASSMAGTNTEAFFGQGTRLTVV.

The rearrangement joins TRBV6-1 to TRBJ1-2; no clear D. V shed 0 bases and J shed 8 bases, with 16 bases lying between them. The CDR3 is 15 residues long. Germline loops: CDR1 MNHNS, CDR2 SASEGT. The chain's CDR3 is CASSEAKAPRNGYTF. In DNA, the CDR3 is TGTGCCAGCAGTGAAGCTAAAGCCCCTCGCAACGGCTACACCTTC.

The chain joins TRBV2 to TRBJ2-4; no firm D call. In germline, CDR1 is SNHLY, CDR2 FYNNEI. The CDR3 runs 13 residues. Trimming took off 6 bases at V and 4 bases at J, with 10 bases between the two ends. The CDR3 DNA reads TGTGCCAGCAGGAACCTCTTTAAAAACATTCAGTACTTC. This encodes CASRNLFKNIQYF.